Following are 17 T cell receptor beta chains from one sample sequenced in a study of Ad26.COV2.S vaccination and SARS-CoV-2 variants. Treatment meaning: over 15 received Ad26.COV2.S at low or high dose, single or two shots; roughly five received placebo; per-sample allocation not given. Collection of the samples took place on day 63 after the first injection of vaccine or placebo. Only in-frame clones appear in the TCRdb table, and some are missing; sequencing was by immunoSEQ multiplex PCR. This sample has around 380,000 clones, with approximately 91% found just once. Here the sequenced sample was peripheral blood, taken in a trial of Ad26.COV2.S vaccine versus placebo. These TCRs come from a person between 18 and 59 years old who received the Ad26.COV2.S COVID-19 vaccine or a placebo.

This clone was detected only once. This chain joins TRBV4-1 and TRBJ2-5, with D unresolved. The germline CDR1 and CDR2 sequences are MGHRA and YSYEKL. CDR3 length: 14 amino acids. V was trimmed by 0 bases and J by 1 base, leaving 6 bases between them. CDR3 sequence: CASSQDLAQETQYF. As DNA, the CDR3 is TGCGCCAGCAGCCAAGATTTGGCCCAAGAGACCCAGTACTTC.

The V gene is TRBV13, the J gene TRBJ1-2; perhaps TRBD1 as D (5 bases). Trimming cost V 5 bases and J 6 bases, with 19 bases left between them. Germline CDR1 and CDR2: PRHDT and FYEKMQ (reference sequence). The CDR3 contains 15 residues. CDR3 region: CASSLGGVTKDGYTF. The CDR3 DNA is TGTGCCAGCAGCCTGGGAGGGGTTACTAAGGATGGCTACACCTTC.

V gene TRBV14 combines with J gene TRBJ2-7, with TRBD1 as a possible D gene (6 bases). V gave up 2 bases and J gave up 1 base, with 18 bases separating them. Germline V CDR1 and CDR2: SGHDN, FVKESK. The CDR3 sequence is 17 residues long. The CDR3 reads CASSQRKDSVGSYEQYF. CDR3 sequence (DNA): TGTGCCAGCAGCCAACGAAAGGACAGCGTTGGTTCCTACGAGCAGTACTTC.

This rearrangement joins TRBV5-1 to TRBJ1-2; D unclear. The CDR3 contains 14 residues. Deletions cut 1 base from V and 6 bases from J, with 13 bases between. Germline V CDR1 and CDR2: SGHRS, YFSETQ. Here the CDR3 reads CASSLQEDLNGYTF. In DNA, the CDR3 is TGCGCCAGCAGCTTGCAGGAGGATTTGAATGGCTACACCTTC. The full variable domain, its missing parts supplied by reference TRBV5-1 and TRBJ1-2, is KAGVTQTPRYLIKTRGQQVTLSCSPISGHRSVSWYQQTPGQGLQFLFEYFSETQRNKGNFPGRFSGRQFSNSRSEMNVSTLELGDSALYLCASSLQEDLNGYTFGSGTRLTVV.

The V gene is TRBV14, the J gene TRBJ2-5, with D possibly being TRBD2 (6 bases). Germline V CDR1 and CDR2: SGHDN, FVKESK. The CDR3 consists of 17 residues. With 0 bases removed from V and 0 bases from J, the gap between germline ends came to 14 bases. CDR3 nucleotides: TGTGCCAGCAGCCAAGATCAGGGCGGGGCGTACCAAGAGACCCAGTACTTC. Its translation is CASSQDQGGAYQETQYF.

This chain joins TRBV27 and TRBJ1-6, with D perhaps matching TRBD1 (5 bases). Germline lookup yields CDR1 MNHEY and CDR2 SMNVEV (reference sequence). V lost 4 bases to trimming and J lost 7 bases, with 11 bases between them. The CDR3 totals 14 residues. The CDR3 DNA follows: TGTGCCAGCAGTTGGGACGGGGAAAATTCACCCCTCCACTTT. This gives the protein CASSWDGENSPLHF.

V usage is TRBV10-3 and J usage is TRBJ2-1; perhaps TRBD1 as D (6 bases). The V end was cut by 4 bases, the J end by 10 bases, with 14 bases between. Germline V gene data show CDR1 as ENHRY and CDR2 as SYGVKD. The CDR3 has 13 amino acids. CDR3 loop: CAISAAPTGEQFF. CDR3 DNA sequence: TGTGCCATCAGTGCGGCACCAACAGGGGAGCAGTTCTTC.

The chain recombines TRBV18 with TRBJ2-2, with TRBD1 matching 9 bases. With 0 bases clipped from V and 6 bases from J, the junction kept 5 bases outside the gene matches. This CDR3 is built from 16 residues. Germline V gives CDR1 KGHSH, CDR2 LQKENI. CDR3 sequence (DNA): TGTGCCAGCTCACCACCGGGACAGGGAGAATCCGGGGAGCTGTTTTTT. This codes for CASSPPGQGESGELFF. Variable domain in full (rest from reference TRBV18 and TRBJ2-2): NAGVMQNPRHLVRRRGQEARLRCSPMKGHSHVYWYRQLPEEGLKFMVYLQKENIIDESGMPKERFSAEFPKEGPSILRIQQVVRGDSAAYFCASSPPGQGESGELFFGEGSRLTVL.

This clone occurred once. V is TRBV5-4 and J is TRBJ1-6; TRBD1 agrees at 8 bases. This CDR3 spans 17 amino acids. Per germline, CDR1 SGHNT and CDR2 YYREEE (reference sequence). Trimming cost V 1 base and J 10 bases; bases outside gene matches: 13. In DNA form, the CDR3 reads TGTGCCAGCAGCTTGATTGGGCAGGGGGCGTCTAGGTCACCCCTCCACTTT. It is translated as CASSLIGQGASRSPLHF.

The chain combines TRBV7-2 with TRBJ1-2; TRBD1 agrees at 8 bases. This CDR3 is 14 amino acids long. The germline CDR1 and CDR2 sequences are SGHTA and FQGNSA. The trim removed 5 bases at V and 8 bases at J, leaving 10 bases unmatched. This CDR3 reads CASSVTQGVSGYTF. For the CDR3, the DNA is TGTGCCAGCAGCGTAACACAGGGGGTGAGCGGCTACACCTTC.

The chain couples TRBV4-1 to TRBJ1-4; D may be TRBD1 (5 bases). CDR1 MGHRA and CDR2 YSYEKL come from the germline V gene. CDR3 length: 18 amino acids. V lost 2 bases and J 0 bases, leaving 16 bases between the germline ends. CDR3 in DNA: TGCGCCAGCAGCCAAAGACAGATTTTACTGACAACTAATGAAAAACTGTTTTTT. Its protein product is CASSQRQILLTTNEKLFF.

The CDR3 reads CASSQANFDCYTF. The CDR3 coding sequence is TGCGCCAGCAGTCAGGCCAATTTTGATTGCTACACCTTC. The chain combines TRBV23-1 with TRBJ1-2; D is uncertain. TRBV23-1 carries the ORF label, with uncertain function. The CDR3 length is 13 residues. V lost 3 bases to trimming and J lost 9 bases, with 14 bases between them.

This chain joins TRBV5-1 and TRBJ1-1; tentative D call: TRBD1 (6 bases). Trimming removed 0 bases at V and 0 bases at J, with 15 bases between. The CDR3 runs 17 residues. CDR1 is SGHRS and CDR2 is YFSETQ in the germline V gene. In DNA, the CDR3 is TGCGCCAGCAGCTTGGTTGGGGGCCGGACGATGAACACTGAAGCTTTCTTT. This sequence encodes CASSLVGGRTMNTEAFF.

The chain recombines TRBV2 with TRBJ2-2; 9 bases are a match to TRBD2. The CDR3 loop spans 15 amino acids. J was trimmed by 8 bases and V by 7 bases; bases with no gene match: 11. Germline V gene data show CDR1 as SNHLY and CDR2 as FYNNEI. The chain's CDR3 is CASTGLAGDRGELFF. CDR3 coding DNA: TGTGCCAGCACCGGGTTAGCGGGGGATAGGGGGGAGCTGTTTTTT.

There are a few counts of this clone. The chain links TRBV4-1 to TRBJ2-2, with 8 bases lining up with TRBD2. This CDR3 has 16 amino acids. Germline-derived CDR1 and CDR2 are MGHRA and YSYEKL. Trimming cost V 2 bases and J 2 bases; bases outside gene matches: 4. The CDR3 loop is CASSQSRTSNTGELFF. CDR3 bases: TGCGCCAGCAGCCAATCTAGGACTAGCAACACCGGGGAGCTGTTTTTT.

This clone was counted ten times or more. The V call is TRBV21-1, the J call TRBJ1-5. TRBV21-1 is a pseudogene. The CDR3 covers 14 residues. CDR3 residues: CASSRTPGKVSQHF. In nucleotides, the CDR3 is TGTGCCAGCAGCAGAACCCCCGGGAAGGTGTCCCAGCATTTT.

The chain carries TRBV2 and TRBJ1-1; D not resolved. The ends were cut back, 6 bases at V and 11 bases at J, with 16 bases in the middle. The CDR3 has 12 residues. CDR1 is SNHLY and CDR2 is FYNNEI in the germline V gene. CDR3 sequence: CASSERARGAFF. The CDR3, as DNA: TGTGCCAGCAGCGAGAGGGCCCGCGGGGCTTTCTTT.